This T cell receptor (beta chain) appears in the sequencing data of a study of memory CD8 T cells in hepatitis C reinfection. Study information: After reinfection, a couple of primary-infection resolvers became chronically infected. HCV reinfection: RNA-positive following two negative tests at least 60 days apart. Late or post reinfection samples were taken 12 to 24 weeks after detection.

The ends were cut back, 3 bases at V and 4 bases at J, with 12 bases in the middle. The CDR3 length is 14 residues. Germline CDR1 is SGHVS and CDR2 is FQNEAQ. Time point defined: late/post reinfection, 12 to 24 weeks after detection. TCR sequencing was done directly ex vivo on sorted cells, without expansion in vitro. Control naive CD8 T cells came from a couple of donors at all three reinfection time points. Here immunoSEQ multiplex PCR was the method, and the copy in TCRdb shows in-frame clones only, minus some. The sample shows about 43,000 clones, 75% to 90% of them seen only once. Sequenced: naive CD8+ T cells sorted from blood. The clonotype originates from a man aged 18 to 29 with hepatitis C virus infection. The rearrangement links TRBV7-8 to TRBJ1-2; D not resolved. CDR3 in DNA: TGTGCCAGCAGCTTGAACCTTAACAGCTATGGCTACACCTTC. Its translation: CASSLNLNSYGYTF.